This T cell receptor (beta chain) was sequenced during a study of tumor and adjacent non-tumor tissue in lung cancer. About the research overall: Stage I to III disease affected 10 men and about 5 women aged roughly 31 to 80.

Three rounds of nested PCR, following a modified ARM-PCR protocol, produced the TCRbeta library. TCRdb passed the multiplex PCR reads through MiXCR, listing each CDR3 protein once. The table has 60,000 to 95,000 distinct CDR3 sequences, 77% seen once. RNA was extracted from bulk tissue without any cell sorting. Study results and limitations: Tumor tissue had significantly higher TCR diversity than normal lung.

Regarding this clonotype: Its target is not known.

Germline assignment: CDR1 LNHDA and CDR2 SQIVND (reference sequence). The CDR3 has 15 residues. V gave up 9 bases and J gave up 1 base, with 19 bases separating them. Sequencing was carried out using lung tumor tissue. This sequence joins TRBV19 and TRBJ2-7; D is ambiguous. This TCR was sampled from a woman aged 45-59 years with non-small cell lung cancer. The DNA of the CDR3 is TGTGCCAGCAGCACCCCGAGCAGCAGATCCTACGAGCAGTACTTC. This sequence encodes CASSTPSSRSYEQYF. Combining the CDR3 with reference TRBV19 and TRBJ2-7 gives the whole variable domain DGGITQSPKYLFRKEGQNVTLSCEQNLNHDAMYWYRQDPGQGLRLIYYSQIVNDFQKGDIAEGYSVSREKKESFPLTVTSAQKNPTAFYLCASSTPSSRSYEQYFGPGTRLTVT.